This TCR beta chain appears in the sequencing data of a study of naive and memory T cell subsets. Study-wide results and limits: TCR counts from RNA may reflect activation-linked expression changes. Naive repertoires, especially CD8, held a few larger clonotypes, possibly memory cells re-expressing CD45RA. Gini index rose across naive, CM, EM and EMRA in CD4 and CD8. Between naive and memory subsets, TCR abundance power law exponents differed. Findings for naive and memory subsets could not be checked against ground truth.

Germline V gene lookup returns CDR1 MNHNS and CDR2 SASEGT. The CDR3 runs to 13 residues. The V gene lost 3 bases and the J gene lost 2 bases, with 8 bases spanning the gap. Both TRBC1 and TRBC2 were covered by a beta constant-region primer of two equimolar oligonucleotides. Nested alpha and beta constant-region primers with the SP2 primer drove four PCR rounds on ligated cDNA. TCRdb independently ran MiXCR on the UMI-ligation and nested PCR reads; one entry per CDR3 protein. The repertoire holds roughly 140,000 distinct CDR3 sequences, 15% to 25% seen once, with roughly 0.68% in the top ten. Turning to this clonotype: Its antigen is currently unknown.

The chain carries TRBV6-1 and TRBJ2-7; D remains unclear. Sequenced: naive CD8+ T cells from blood. This TCR was sampled from a human donor in good health. The CDR3 is CASSETQAYEQYF. CDR3 coding DNA: TGTGCCAGCAGTGAGACCCAGGCCTACGAGCAGTACTTC.